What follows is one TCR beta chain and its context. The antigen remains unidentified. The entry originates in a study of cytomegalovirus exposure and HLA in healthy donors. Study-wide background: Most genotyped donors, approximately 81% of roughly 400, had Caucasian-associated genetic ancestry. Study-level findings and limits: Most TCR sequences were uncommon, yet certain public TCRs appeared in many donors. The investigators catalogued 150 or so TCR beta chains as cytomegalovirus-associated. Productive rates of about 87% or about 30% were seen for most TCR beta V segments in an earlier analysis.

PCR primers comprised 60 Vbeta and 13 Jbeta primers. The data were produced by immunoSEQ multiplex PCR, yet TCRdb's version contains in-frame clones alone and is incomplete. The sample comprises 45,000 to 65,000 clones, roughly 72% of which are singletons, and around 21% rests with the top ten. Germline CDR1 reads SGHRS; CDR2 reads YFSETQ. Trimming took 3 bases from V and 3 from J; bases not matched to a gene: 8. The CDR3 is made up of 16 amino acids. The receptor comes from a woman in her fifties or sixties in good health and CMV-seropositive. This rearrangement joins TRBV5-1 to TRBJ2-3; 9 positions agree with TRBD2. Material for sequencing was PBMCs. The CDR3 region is CASSSGVAGVTDTQYF. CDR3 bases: TGCGCCAGCAGCTCCGGTGTAGCGGGAGTAACAGATACGCAGTATTTT.